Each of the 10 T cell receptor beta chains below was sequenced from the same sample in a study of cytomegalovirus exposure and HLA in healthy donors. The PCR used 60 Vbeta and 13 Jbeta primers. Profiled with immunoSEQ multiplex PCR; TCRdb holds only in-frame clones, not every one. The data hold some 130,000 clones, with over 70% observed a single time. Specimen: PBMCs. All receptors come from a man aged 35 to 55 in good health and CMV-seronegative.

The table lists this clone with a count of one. The CDR3 sequence: CASSMNTEAFF. CDR3 in DNA: TGTGCCAGCAGCATGAACACTGAAGCTTTCTTT. The chain combines TRBV6-5 with TRBJ1-1; D gene ambiguous. Trimming cost V 6 bases and J 0 bases, with 2 bases left between them. The CDR3 covers 11 residues. Looked up from germline, CDR1 is MNHEY and CDR2 is SVGAGI.

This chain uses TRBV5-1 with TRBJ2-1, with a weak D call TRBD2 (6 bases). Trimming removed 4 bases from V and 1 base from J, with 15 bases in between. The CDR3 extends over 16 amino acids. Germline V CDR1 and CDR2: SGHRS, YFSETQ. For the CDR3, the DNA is TGCGCCAGCAGCCAAAAGTTGGCGGGATCCTACAATGAGCAGTTCTTC. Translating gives CASSQKLAGSYNEQFF.

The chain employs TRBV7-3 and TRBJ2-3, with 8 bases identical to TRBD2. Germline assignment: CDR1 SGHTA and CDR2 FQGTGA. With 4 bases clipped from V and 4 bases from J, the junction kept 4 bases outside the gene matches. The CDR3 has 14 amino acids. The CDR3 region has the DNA TGTGCCAGCAGCTCCCGCGGGGGGCCAGATACGCAGTATTTT. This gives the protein CASSSRGGPDTQYF.

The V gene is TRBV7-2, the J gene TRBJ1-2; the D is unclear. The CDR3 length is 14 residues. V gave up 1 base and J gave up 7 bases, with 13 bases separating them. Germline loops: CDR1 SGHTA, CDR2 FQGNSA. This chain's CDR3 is CASSLVPPPRGYTF. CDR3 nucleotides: TGTGCCAGCAGCTTAGTTCCCCCCCCGCGTGGCTACACCTTC.

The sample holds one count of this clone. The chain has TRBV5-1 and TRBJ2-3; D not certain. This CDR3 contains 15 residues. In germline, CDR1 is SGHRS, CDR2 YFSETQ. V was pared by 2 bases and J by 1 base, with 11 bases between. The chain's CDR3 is CASSFTAQGTDTQYF. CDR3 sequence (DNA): TGCGCCAGCAGCTTTACAGCTCAGGGCACAGATACGCAGTATTTT.

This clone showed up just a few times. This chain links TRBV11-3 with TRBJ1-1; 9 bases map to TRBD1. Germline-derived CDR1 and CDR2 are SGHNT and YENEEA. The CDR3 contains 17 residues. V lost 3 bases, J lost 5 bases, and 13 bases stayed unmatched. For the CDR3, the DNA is TGTGCCAGCAGCTTGTGGGACAGGGTCTCGCAGGGGACTGAAGCTTTCTTT. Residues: CASSLWDRVSQGTEAFF.

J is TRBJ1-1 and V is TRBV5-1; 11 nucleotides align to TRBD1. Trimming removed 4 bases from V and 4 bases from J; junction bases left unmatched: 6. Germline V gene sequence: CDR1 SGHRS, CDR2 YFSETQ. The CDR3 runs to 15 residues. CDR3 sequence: CASSASGTGGTEAFF. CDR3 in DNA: TGCGCCAGCAGCGCATCCGGGACAGGGGGCACTGAAGCTTTCTTT.

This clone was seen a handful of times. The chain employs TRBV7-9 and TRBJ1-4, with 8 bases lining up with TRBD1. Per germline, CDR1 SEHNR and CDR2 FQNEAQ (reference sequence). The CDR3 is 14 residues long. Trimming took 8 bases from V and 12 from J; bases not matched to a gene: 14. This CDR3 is CASHSGGAKPELFF. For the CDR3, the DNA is TGTGCCAGCCACTCAGGGGGCGCCAAGCCGGAACTGTTTTTT. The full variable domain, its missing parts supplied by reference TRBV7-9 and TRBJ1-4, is DTGVSQNPRHKITKRGQNVTFRCDPISEHNRLYWYRQTLGQGPEFLTYFQNEAQLEKSRLLSDRFSAERPKGSFSTLEIQRTEQGDSAMYLCASHSGGAKPELFFGSGTQLSVL.

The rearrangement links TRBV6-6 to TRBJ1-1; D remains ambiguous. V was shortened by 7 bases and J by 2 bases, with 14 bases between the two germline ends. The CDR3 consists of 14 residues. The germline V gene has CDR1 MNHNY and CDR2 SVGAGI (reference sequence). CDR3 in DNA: TGTGCCAGCACTTCTCGAGGGCCTAACACTGAAGCTTTCTTT. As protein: CASTSRGPNTEAFF.

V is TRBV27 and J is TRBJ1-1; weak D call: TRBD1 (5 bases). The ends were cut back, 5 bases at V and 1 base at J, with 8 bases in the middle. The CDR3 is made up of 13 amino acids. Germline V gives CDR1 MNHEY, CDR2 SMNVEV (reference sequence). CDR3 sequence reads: CASSTQGNTEAFF. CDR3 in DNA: TGTGCCAGCAGTACTCAGGGGAACACTGAAGCTTTCTTT.